A single sample is the source of the 3 T cell receptor beta chains below, sequenced in a study of technical replicates of blood from several donors. The method was immunoSEQ multiplex PCR; TCRdb's version includes in-frame clones alone and lacks a portion of them. The sample contains 68,000 or so clones, 95% to 98% of which appear only once. The source material was T cells isolated from PBMCs. The source is a human donor in good health.

The chain has TRBV5-1 and TRBJ2-3, with 10 bases matching TRBD2. The J segment lost 2 bases and the V segment lost 0 bases, leaving 9 bases of the junction unmatched. This CDR3 is 18 amino acids long. CDR1 is SGHRS and CDR2 is YFSETQ in the germline V gene. The CDR3 DNA is TGCGCCAGCAGCTTGGAAGGGGCTAGCGGGAGTTACACAGATACGCAGTATTTT. It translates to CASSLEGASGSYTDTQYF.

This clone was counted a single time. The genes are TRBV9 and TRBJ2-3; the D gene is possibly TRBD2 (6 bases). The CDR3 runs to 14 residues. Germline CDR1 reads SGDLS; CDR2 reads YYNGEE. Trimming stripped 4 bases from V and 5 bases from J, with 14 bases between. The CDR3 coding sequence is TGTGCCAGCAGCCCCAGACTAGAAGGAGATACGCAGTATTTT. Protein product: CASSPRLEGDTQYF.

V and J are TRBV6-5 and TRBJ1-5; the D gene is possibly TRBD1 (6 bases). Trimming stripped 7 bases from V and 0 bases from J, with 13 bases between. Per the germline V gene, CDR1 is MNHEY and CDR2 is SVGAGI. This CDR3 region has 15 residues. This CDR3 reads CASKTGGLSNQPQHF. The DNA for the CDR3 is TGTGCCAGCAAGACCGGGGGGCTTAGCAATCAGCCCCAGCATTTT.